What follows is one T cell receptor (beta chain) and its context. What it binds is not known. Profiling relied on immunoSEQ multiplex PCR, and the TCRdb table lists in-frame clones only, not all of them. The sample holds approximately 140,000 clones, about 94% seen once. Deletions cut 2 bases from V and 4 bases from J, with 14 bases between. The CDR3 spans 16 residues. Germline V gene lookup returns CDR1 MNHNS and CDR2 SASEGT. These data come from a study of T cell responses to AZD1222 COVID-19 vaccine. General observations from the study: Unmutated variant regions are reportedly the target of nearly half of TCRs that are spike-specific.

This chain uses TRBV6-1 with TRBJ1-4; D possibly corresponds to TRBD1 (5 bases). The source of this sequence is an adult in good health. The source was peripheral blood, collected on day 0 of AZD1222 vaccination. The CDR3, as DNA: TGTGCCAGCAGTGAAAGGGGCTTCTCAGATAATGAAAAACTGTTTTTT. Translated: CASSERGFSDNEKLFF.